This T cell receptor beta chain was profiled in a study of shared clonotypes between healthy human individuals. Findings and limits, study-wide: Clonotype sharing levels among donors were expected to vary with sequencing depth.

Sorted-subset replicate PCRs used roughly 210 ng of genomic DNA. This amount corresponded to some 30,000 T cell genomes. Assay: immunoSEQ multiplex PCR; the TCRdb copy retains only in-frame clones and omits some. The sample has 2.3 million or so clones; approximately 93% are singletons. Trimming stripped 7 bases from V and 9 bases from J, with 22 bases between. CDR3 length: 15 amino acids. Per germline, CDR1 MDHEN and CDR2 SYDVKM. Splitting of CD4+ cells produced CD45RA+ naive and CD45RA-negative memory subsets. Note on this clone: Its specificity is unknown.

This clonotype was obtained from a man aged 18-30 years in good health. Some clones in this sample may be carry-over from other donors' samples. V gene TRBV28 combines with J gene TRBJ2-1; a weak D match, TRBD1 (5 bases). Material: naive CD4+ T cells from PBMCs. Described subset: CD45RA+ positively selected. In DNA form, the CDR3 reads TGTGCCAGCACCCATTACTCAGGGTCACGATTTGAGCAGTTCTTC. Residues: CASTHYSGSRFEQFF.